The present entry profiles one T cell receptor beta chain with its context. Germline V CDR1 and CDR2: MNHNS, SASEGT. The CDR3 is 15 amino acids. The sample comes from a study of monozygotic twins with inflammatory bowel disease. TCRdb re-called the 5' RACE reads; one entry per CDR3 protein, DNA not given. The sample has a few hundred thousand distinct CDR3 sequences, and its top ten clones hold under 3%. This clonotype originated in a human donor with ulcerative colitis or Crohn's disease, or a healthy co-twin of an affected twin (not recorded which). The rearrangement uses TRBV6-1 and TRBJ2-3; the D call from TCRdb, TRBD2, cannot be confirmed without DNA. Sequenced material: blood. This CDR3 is CACSLAGGPTDTQYF.